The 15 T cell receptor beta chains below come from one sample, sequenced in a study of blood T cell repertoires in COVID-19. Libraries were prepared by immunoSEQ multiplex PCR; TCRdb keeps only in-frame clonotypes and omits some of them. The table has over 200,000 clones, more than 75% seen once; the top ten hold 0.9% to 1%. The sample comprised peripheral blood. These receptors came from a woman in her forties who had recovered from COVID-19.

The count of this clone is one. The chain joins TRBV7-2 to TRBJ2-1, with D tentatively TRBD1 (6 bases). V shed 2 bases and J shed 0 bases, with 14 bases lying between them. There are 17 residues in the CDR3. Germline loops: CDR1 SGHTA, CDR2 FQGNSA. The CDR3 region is CASSLWGRPSSYNEQFF. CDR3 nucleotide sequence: TGTGCCAGCAGCTTATGGGGGCGGCCAAGCTCCTACAATGAGCAGTTCTTC.

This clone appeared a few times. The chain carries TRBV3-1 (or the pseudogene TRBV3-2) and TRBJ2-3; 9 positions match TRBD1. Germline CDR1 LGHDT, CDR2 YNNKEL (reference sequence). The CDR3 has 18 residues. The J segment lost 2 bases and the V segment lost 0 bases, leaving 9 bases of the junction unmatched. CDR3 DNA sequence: TGTGCCAGCAGCCAAGATGGTTGGGACAGGGCCGCCACAGATACGCAGTATTTT. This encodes CASSQDGWDRAATDTQYF.

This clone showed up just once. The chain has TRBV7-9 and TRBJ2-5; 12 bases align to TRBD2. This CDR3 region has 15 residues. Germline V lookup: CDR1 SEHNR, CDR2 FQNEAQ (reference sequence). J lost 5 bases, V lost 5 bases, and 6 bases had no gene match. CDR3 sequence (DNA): TGTGCCAGCAGCCGGACTAGCGGGACCCCGGAGACCCAGTACTTC. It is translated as CASSRTSGTPETQYF.

The DNA for the CDR3 is TGCGCCAGCAGCTTGGAGTTGAGGTCCCCGCGAGGCTACACCTTC. It codes for CASSLELRSPRGYTF. This chain uses TRBV5-1 with TRBJ1-2; D gene unclear. V shed 0 bases and J shed 8 bases, with 17 bases lying between them. The CDR3 length is 15 residues. Germline-derived CDR1 and CDR2 are SGHRS and YFSETQ. The full variable domain, its missing parts supplied by reference TRBV5-1 and TRBJ1-2, is KAGVTQTPRYLIKTRGQQVTLSCSPISGHRSVSWYQQTPGQGLQFLFEYFSETQRNKGNFPGRFSGRQFSNSRSEMNVSTLELGDSALYLCASSLELRSPRGYTFGSGTRLTVV.

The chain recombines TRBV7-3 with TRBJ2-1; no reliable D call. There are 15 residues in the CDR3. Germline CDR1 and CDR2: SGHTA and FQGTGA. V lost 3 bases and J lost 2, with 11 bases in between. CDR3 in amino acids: CASSLGSPTYNEQFF. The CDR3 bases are TGTGCCAGCAGCTTGGGCTCTCCTACCTACAATGAGCAGTTCTTC.

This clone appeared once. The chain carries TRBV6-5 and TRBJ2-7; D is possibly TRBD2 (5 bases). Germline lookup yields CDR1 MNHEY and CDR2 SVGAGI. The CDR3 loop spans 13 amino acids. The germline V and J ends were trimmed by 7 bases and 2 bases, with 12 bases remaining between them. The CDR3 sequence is CASNGGAPYEQYV. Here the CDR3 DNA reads TGTGCCAGCAATGGAGGCGCGCCCTACGAGCAGTACGTC.

CDR3 residues: CASSLGLAGPQETQYF. CDR3 bases: TGTGCCAGCAGCTTAGGGCTAGCGGGACCTCAAGAGACCCAGTACTTC. V and J are TRBV11-3 and TRBJ2-5; 9 nucleotides align to TRBD2. CDR3 length equals 16 residues. CDR1 is SGHNT and CDR2 is YENEEA in the germline V gene. Unmatched junction bases numbered 5, after V lost 1 base and J lost 2 bases.

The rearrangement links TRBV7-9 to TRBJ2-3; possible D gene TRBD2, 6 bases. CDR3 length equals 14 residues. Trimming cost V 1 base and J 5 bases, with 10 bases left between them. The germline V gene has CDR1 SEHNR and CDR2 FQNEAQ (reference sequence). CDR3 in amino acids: CASSLGLARDTQYF. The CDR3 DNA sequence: TGTGCCAGCAGCTTAGGTCTAGCGAGAGATACGCAGTATTTT. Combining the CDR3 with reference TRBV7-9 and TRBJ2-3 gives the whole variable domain DTGVSQNPRHKITKRGQNVTFRCDPISEHNRLYWYRQTLGQGPEFLTYFQNEAQLEKSRLLSDRFSAERPKGSFSTLEIQRTEQGDSAMYLCASSLGLARDTQYFGPGTRLTVL.

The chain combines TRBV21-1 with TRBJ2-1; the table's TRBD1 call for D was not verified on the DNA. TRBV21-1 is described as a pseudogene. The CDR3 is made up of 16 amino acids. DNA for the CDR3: TGTGCCAGCAGCGGAGGGGACAGGGCCAACTACAATGAGCAGTTCTTC. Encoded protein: CASSGGDRANYNEQFF.

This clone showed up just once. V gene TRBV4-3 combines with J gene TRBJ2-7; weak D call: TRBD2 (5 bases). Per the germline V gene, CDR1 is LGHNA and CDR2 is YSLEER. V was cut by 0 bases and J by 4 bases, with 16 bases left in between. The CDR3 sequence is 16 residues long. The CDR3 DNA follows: TGCGCCAGCAGCCAAGATTCGAGGGCCGATGGGTACGAGCAGTACTTC. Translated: CASSQDSRADGYEQYF.

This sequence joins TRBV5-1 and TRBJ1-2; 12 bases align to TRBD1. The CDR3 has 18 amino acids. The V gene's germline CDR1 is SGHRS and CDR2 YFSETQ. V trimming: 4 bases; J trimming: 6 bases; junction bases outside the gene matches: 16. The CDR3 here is CASSLNGPGTGGHDGYTF. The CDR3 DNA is TGCGCCAGCAGCCTCAACGGTCCCGGGACAGGGGGCCATGATGGCTACACCTTC.

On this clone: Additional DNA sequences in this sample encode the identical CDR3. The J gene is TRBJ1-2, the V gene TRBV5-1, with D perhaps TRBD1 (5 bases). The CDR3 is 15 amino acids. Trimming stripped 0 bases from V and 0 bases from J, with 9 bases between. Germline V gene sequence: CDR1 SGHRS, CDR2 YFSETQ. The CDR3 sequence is CASSLGGAANYGYTF. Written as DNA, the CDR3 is TGCGCCAGCAGCTTGGGGGGCGCGGCTAACTATGGCTACACCTTC.

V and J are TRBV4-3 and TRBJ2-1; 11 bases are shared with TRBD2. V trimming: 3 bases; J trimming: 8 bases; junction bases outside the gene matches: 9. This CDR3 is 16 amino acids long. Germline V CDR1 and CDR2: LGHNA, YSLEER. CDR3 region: CASSQSIAGGVDEQFF. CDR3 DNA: TGCGCCAGCAGCCAGTCTATAGCGGGAGGGGTCGATGAGCAGTTCTTC.

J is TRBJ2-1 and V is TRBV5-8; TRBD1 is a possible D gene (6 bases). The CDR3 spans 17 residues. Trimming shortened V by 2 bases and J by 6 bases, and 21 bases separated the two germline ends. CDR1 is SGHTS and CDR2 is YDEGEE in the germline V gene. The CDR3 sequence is CASSFSTGRRGRNEQFF. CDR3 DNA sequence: TGTGCCAGCAGCTTCTCGACAGGACGCCGGGGACGCAATGAGCAGTTCTTC.

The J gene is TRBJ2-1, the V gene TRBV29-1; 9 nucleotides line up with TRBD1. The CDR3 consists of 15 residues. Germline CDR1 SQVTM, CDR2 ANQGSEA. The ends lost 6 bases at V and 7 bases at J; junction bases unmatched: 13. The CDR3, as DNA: TGCAGCGTGGGGGCTACAGGGGGCATTTCTAATGAGCAGTTCTTC. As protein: CSVGATGGISNEQFF.